This T cell receptor beta chain came from a study of blood T cell repertoires in COVID-19. Study-level information: The samples span acute and convalescent COVID-19 from the United States, Italy and Spain. PBMCs, B-cell-depleted T cells, or T cells were the source of the cDNA or gDNA that made up the material.

In the authors' methods: Estimates of nucleated cell counts were drawn from the amplification of reference gene primers. Here immunoSEQ multiplex PCR was the method, and the copy in TCRdb shows in-frame clones only, minus some. V, J and clone size were drawn from that table, and D and trimming were deduced from the DNA. Of about 310,000 clones in the sample, around 90% were seen once. This CDR3 is 14 amino acids long. J was trimmed by 1 base and V by 6 bases; bases with no gene match: 6. The germline CDR1 and CDR2 sequences are SGHRS and YFSETQ. Material for sequencing was peripheral blood. This sequence originates from a man between 65 and 85 years old with acute or convalescent COVID-19. The chain employs TRBV5-1 and TRBJ1-1; 7 nucleotides line up with TRBD1. The chain's CDR3 is CASIDTGANTEAFF. The CDR3, as DNA: TGCGCCAGCATCGATACAGGGGCGAACACTGAAGCTTTCTTT.